This T cell receptor beta chain was recorded in a study of cytomegalovirus exposure and HLA in healthy donors. Study overall: Unique TCRs from HLA-typed donors, about 78 million of them, were held in an early data release. General study results and limits: A later analysis showed TCR association rates differing by HLA locus, peaking at DRB1 and lowest at HLA-C. In an earlier analysis, about 90% or about 30%: the productive usage of most TCR beta V segments.

In regard to this clone: No antigen is known for it.

CDR1 KGHSH and CDR2 LQKENI come from the germline V gene. This CDR3 region has 16 residues. J was trimmed by 4 bases and V by 4 bases; bases with no gene match: 9. The PCR had 60 Vbeta and 13 Jbeta primers. TCRdb's copy holds only in-frame clones and misses some; the assay was immunoSEQ multiplex PCR. This table has approximately 190,000 clones, roughly 80% appearing once. The V and J genes are TRBV18 and TRBJ1-5; 8 bases are shared with TRBD1. The sample comprised PBMCs. This clonotype was sampled from a boy younger than 18 in good health and CMV-seronegative. CDR3 bases: TGTGCCAGCTCACAGGCCTTACAGGGGGGAAATCAGCCCCAGCATTTT. This sequence encodes CASSQALQGGNQPQHF.